The rows below give T cell receptor beta chains drawn from one sample of a study of shared clonotypes between healthy human individuals. Libraries were prepared by immunoSEQ multiplex PCR; TCRdb keeps only in-frame clonotypes and omits some of them. The profile shows some 580,000 clones, about 97% of them singletons. Sequencing was performed on naive CD4+ T cells sorted from blood. Every receptor here comes from a woman aged 30 to 39 in good health. Each CDR3 is given with its conserved first and last residue. The order of the fields is clone size, D gene, J gene, V gene, CDR3 DNA, CDR3 protein. The D gene is left open where the match is weak. Where a row states a size, it is once, few, many or the class of an expanded clone; other rows omit it.

clone_size: -; d_call: -; j_call: TRBJ1-1; v_call: TRBV11-3; cdr3_nt: TGTGCCAGCAGCTTAGATGGGCAGGGAAACACTGAAGCTTTCTTT; cdr3_aa: CASSLDGQGNTEAFF
clone_size: -; d_call: TRBD1; j_call: TRBJ1-5; v_call: TRBV11-2; cdr3_nt: TGTGCCAGCAGCTCTCGCCCTTTCGTTACAGGGGGGTTGCAGCCCCAGCATTTT; cdr3_aa: CASSSRPFVTGGLQPQHF
clone_size: -; d_call: TRBD2; j_call: TRBJ2-7; v_call: TRBV7-3; cdr3_nt: TGTGCCAGCAGCTTCGGCAGAAGCGGGGGAAAGGAGCAGTACTTC; cdr3_aa: CASSFGRSGGKEQYF
clone_size: -; d_call: -; j_call: TRBJ2-3; v_call: TRBV7-9; cdr3_nt: TGTGCCAGCAGCTCCCGAGCAACAGATACGCAGTATTTT; cdr3_aa: CASSSRATDTQYF
clone_size: once; d_call: TRBD2; j_call: TRBJ2-7; v_call: TRBV28; cdr3_nt: TGTGCCAGCGTAGGAGGGGGATTTAGCGGGAGATGGTACGAGCAGTACTTC; cdr3_aa: CASVGGGFSGRWYEQYF
clone_size: few; d_call: -; j_call: TRBJ2-5; v_call: TRBV5-4; cdr3_nt: TGTGCCAGCAGCGTATCAGGGGCGGAGCAGACCCAGTACTTC; cdr3_aa: CASSVSGAEQTQYF
clone_size: -; d_call: -; j_call: TRBJ2-7; v_call: TRBV28; cdr3_nt: TGTGCCAGCAGTTTAAGGTTATCCGAGCAGTACTTC; cdr3_aa: CASSLRLSEQYF
clone_size: -; d_call: TRBD1; j_call: TRBJ1-4; v_call: TRBV18; cdr3_nt: TGTGCCAGCTCCCCAAGGGGGCAGTCTGAAAAACTGTTTTTT; cdr3_aa: CASSPRGQSEKLFF
clone_size: -; d_call: TRBD1; j_call: TRBJ1-5; v_call: TRBV18; cdr3_nt: TGTGCCAGCTCACCCACCCCGGGACAGGGAGTTCAGCCCCAGCATTTT; cdr3_aa: CASSPTPGQGVQPQHF
clone_size: -; d_call: TRBD1; j_call: TRBJ2-1; v_call: TRBV6-1; cdr3_nt: TGTGCCAGCAAACCGGGACAGTCTTACAATGAGCAGTTCTTC; cdr3_aa: CASKPGQSYNEQFF
clone_size: -; d_call: TRBD2; j_call: TRBJ2-3; v_call: TRBV4-1; cdr3_nt: TGCGCCAGCAGCCAAGTACTAGCGGGAGAGGATACGCAGTATTTT; cdr3_aa: CASSQVLAGEDTQYF
clone_size: -; d_call: TRBD1; j_call: TRBJ2-2; v_call: TRBV19; cdr3_nt: TGTGCCAGTAGTACCGGGACAGGGACCGGGGAGCTGTTTTTT; cdr3_aa: CASSTGTGTGELFF
clone_size: -; d_call: -; j_call: TRBJ1-5; v_call: TRBV6-5; cdr3_nt: TGTGCCAGCAGTTACTCCTGGGGAAGCAATCAGCCCCAGCATTTT; cdr3_aa: CASSYSWGSNQPQHF
clone_size: -; d_call: TRBD2; j_call: TRBJ2-1; v_call: TRBV10-2; cdr3_nt: TGCGCCAGCACCCCCCTTAGACTAGCGGAGTACAATGAGCAGTTCTTC; cdr3_aa: CASTPLRLAEYNEQFF
clone_size: -; d_call: TRBD2; j_call: TRBJ2-7; v_call: TRBV5-1; cdr3_nt: TGCGCCAGCAGCCCGGATGGTAGCGGGAGTACCGAGCAGTACTTC; cdr3_aa: CASSPDGSGSTEQYF
clone_size: -; d_call: TRBD1; j_call: TRBJ2-7; v_call: TRBV30; cdr3_nt: TGTGCCTGGAGATTGGGGACAGCCAACTCCTACGAGCAGTACTTC; cdr3_aa: CAWRLGTANSYEQYF
clone_size: -; d_call: TRBD1; j_call: TRBJ1-2; v_call: TRBV5-1; cdr3_nt: TGCGCCAGCAGCTTGGGTAACAGGGGGAGTAACTATGGCTACACCTTC; cdr3_aa: CASSLGNRGSNYGYTF
clone_size: -; d_call: TRBD2; j_call: TRBJ2-3; v_call: TRBV4-2; cdr3_nt: TGTGCCAGCAAAACTAGCGGGAGTCAGACAGATACGCAGTATTTT; cdr3_aa: CASKTSGSQTDTQYF
clone_size: -; d_call: TRBD1; j_call: TRBJ1-2; v_call: TRBV2; cdr3_nt: TGTGCCAGCAGGCCCCGGGACAGGGCGGTCTATGGCTACACCTTC; cdr3_aa: CASRPRDRAVYGYTF
clone_size: -; d_call: -; j_call: TRBJ2-2; v_call: TRBV10-3; cdr3_nt: TGTGCCATCAGTGAGTCCGTGGTCGGGGAGCTGTTTTTT; cdr3_aa: CAISESVVGELFF
clone_size: -; d_call: -; j_call: TRBJ1-1; v_call: TRBV18; cdr3_nt: TGTGCCAGCTCCCCAACCTCGGACACTGAAGCTTTCTTT; cdr3_aa: CASSPTSDTEAFF
clone_size: -; d_call: -; j_call: TRBJ2-5; v_call: TRBV6-5; cdr3_nt: TGTGCCAGCAGTTCTCGGTATTGGGGCGGTGAGACCCAGTACTTC; cdr3_aa: CASSSRYWGGETQYF
clone_size: -; d_call: -; j_call: TRBJ1-3; v_call: TRBV28; cdr3_nt: TGTGCCAGCAGTTCGTACCGGGTCATTCCACACAATTTT; cdr3_aa: CASSSYRVIPHNF
clone_size: -; d_call: TRBD2; j_call: TRBJ2-7; v_call: TRBV2; cdr3_nt: TGTGCCAGCAACCCTGGGACTAGCGGTGAGTGGGGGTCCTCCTACGAGCAGTACTTC; cdr3_aa: CASNPGTSGEWGSSYEQYF
clone_size: -; d_call: -; j_call: TRBJ2-4; v_call: TRBV10-1; cdr3_nt: TGCGCCAGCAGTGAGTCCGGGGCCGTTCAGTACTTC; cdr3_aa: CASSESGAVQYF
clone_size: -; d_call: TRBD1; j_call: TRBJ1-5; v_call: TRBV19; cdr3_nt: TGTGCCAGTAGAACAGAGGACAGGAGACTCAATCAGCCCCAGCATTTT; cdr3_aa: CASRTEDRRLNQPQHF
clone_size: -; d_call: -; j_call: TRBJ1-5; v_call: TRBV11-2; cdr3_nt: TGTGCCAGCAGCTTGACGGATAGCAATCAGCCCCAGCATTTT; cdr3_aa: CASSLTDSNQPQHF
clone_size: -; d_call: -; j_call: TRBJ1-5; v_call: TRBV6-5; cdr3_nt: TGTGCCAGCAGTTACTCGAGGGAGCATCAGCCCCAGCATTTT; cdr3_aa: CASSYSREHQPQHF
clone_size: -; d_call: -; j_call: TRBJ2-3; v_call: TRBV7-2; cdr3_nt: TGTGCCAGCAGCCCACGAGGCTTCACGGCAGATACGCAGTATTTT; cdr3_aa: CASSPRGFTADTQYF
clone_size: -; d_call: TRBD2; j_call: TRBJ2-5; v_call: TRBV13; cdr3_nt: TGTGCCAGCAGCCCAAAGCTAGCGGGAGTTTCAGAGACCCAGTACTTC; cdr3_aa: CASSPKLAGVSETQYF